This T cell receptor beta chain was found in a study of CD8 T cells in ankylosing spondylitis (dated by TCRdb to 2016 to 2017). Concerning the study at large: The study set out to find disease-linked TCR variants by profiling T cell receptor beta repertoires in ankylosing spondylitis patients and healthy donors. In total, the full study cohort was made up of approximately 99 healthy donors and some 26 ankylosing spondylitis patients. Peripheral blood was sampled, and synovial fluid was additionally collected from ankylosing spondylitis patients. The study at large found these results: Some of the motif variants had been reported before in the synovial fluid and blood of reactive arthritis patients, a finding that suggests common disease-initiation mechanisms. A CD8+ phenotype was shown by the disease-linked clones, which were found at relatively low frequencies in peripheral blood. Blood from ankylosing spondylitis patients appeared to be characterized by a TCR beta motif composed of under ten highly homologous amino acid variants. The disease-linked clones were reported to be significantly enriched in matched synovial fluid samples from ankylosing spondylitis patients.

This clonotype occurred many times. It has no known antigen specificity. It has no much larger one-base neighbor in the sample; base qualities were not kept. TCRdb records Illumina HiSeq 2500 as the sequencer. Quantitative 5'-RACE with molecular barcodes was used to prepare TCR beta libraries. In the authors' own workflow: Disease-linked TCR variants were identified with a new computational method built on a probabilistic model of VDJ rearrangement. TCRdb trimmed public reads at Q25 via fastp, called clones via MiXCR and kept in-frame beta chains. One record per CDR3 amino acid sequence lists the most common genes and DNA. TCRdb, not the authors, supplied the V and J calls. Across this sample there are more than 500,000 distinct CDR3 sequences, with over 4% seen only once. Roughly 3.3% of the sample belongs to the ten largest clones. The TCR was taken from a male donor with ankylosing spondylitis. The specimen sequenced was blood, either unsorted or a sorted T cell fraction (not recorded which).

DNA sequence: TGCGCCAGCAGCTTGATGAGCTCTGGGGCCAACGTCCTGACTTTC. Translated, this is CASSLMSSGANVLTF. The chain uses TRBV5-1 and TRBJ2-6; too little of a D gene remains to name it. CDR1 and CDR2 were assigned from the germline V gene as SGHRS and YFSETQ. A distance of 5 bases separates the germline ends of V and J, which lose 1 base and 0 bases respectively. There are 15 amino acids in the CDR3, from cysteine to phenylalanine inclusive. Just the 45-base CDR3 DNA is kept, in frame starting at base 1.